This is a list of T cell receptor beta chains from one sample in a study of T cells after yellow fever vaccination. TCRdb fed the 5' RACE reads into MiXCR, producing one record per CDR3 protein. The sample has about 630,000 distinct CDR3 sequences; around an eighth are singletons. The specimen was PBMCs, collected on the day of the yellow fever booster vaccination. The receptor source for this set is a man younger than 45 who received the YFV17D yellow fever vaccine. CDR3s include the opening cysteine and the closing phenylalanine or tryptophan. The order of the fields is D gene, V gene, CDR3 length, J gene, clone size, CDR3 protein, CDR3 DNA. The D gene is left open where the match is weak. A clone size is listed for some rows: how often the clone was seen (once, few, many), or a class if it is expanded.

d_gene: TRBD1
v_gene: TRBV25-1
len: 12
j_gene: TRBJ2-7
abundance: few
CDR3aa: CASSEWTGEQYF
CDR3nt: TGTGCCAGCAGTGAATGGACAGGAGAGCAGTACTTC

d_gene: .
v_gene: TRBV2
len: 15
j_gene: TRBJ2-4
abundance: .
CDR3aa: CASSGGGRYPGIQYF
CDR3nt: TGTGCCAGCAGTGGAGGAGGCCGCTATCCGGGCATTCAGTACTTC

d_gene: TRBD2
v_gene: TRBV7-3
len: 14
j_gene: TRBJ2-1
abundance: few
CDR3aa: CASNVAGGSGEQFF
CDR3nt: TGTGCCAGCAACGTAGCGGGAGGGAGTGGTGAGCAGTTCTTC

d_gene: .
v_gene: TRBV7-2
len: 13
j_gene: TRBJ2-2
abundance: .
CDR3aa: CASSLGWTGELFF
CDR3nt: TGTGCCAGCAGCTTAGGATGGACCGGGGAGCTGTTTTTT

d_gene: .
v_gene: TRBV11-2
len: 17
j_gene: TRBJ2-3
abundance: .
CDR3aa: CASSLRMRTTRTDTQYF
CDR3nt: TGTGCCAGCAGCTTAAGGATGCGGACTACTCGAACAGATACGCAGTATTTT

d_gene: TRBD2
v_gene: TRBV15
len: 17
j_gene: TRBJ2-2
abundance: many
CDR3aa: CATSMPLASPNTGELFF
CDR3nt: TGTGCCACCAGCATGCCACTAGCGTCACCGAACACCGGGGAGCTGTTTTTT

d_gene: .
v_gene: TRBV5-1
len: 17
j_gene: TRBJ2-1
abundance: many
CDR3aa: CASSTGLSTLIYNEQFF
CDR3nt: TGCGCCAGCAGCACGGGACTTTCGACGCTTATTTACAATGAGCAGTTCTTC

d_gene: .
v_gene: TRBV7-2
len: 13
j_gene: TRBJ2-2
abundance: few
CDR3aa: CASSRQITGELFF
CDR3nt: TGTGCCAGCAGCCGACAGATTACCGGGGAGCTGTTTTTT

d_gene: .
v_gene: TRBV6-1
len: 13
j_gene: TRBJ1-1
abundance: few
CDR3aa: CASSTLAGTEAFF
CDR3nt: TGTGCCAGCAGTACCTTAGCTGGCACTGAAGCTTTCTTT

d_gene: .
v_gene: TRBV7-2
len: 15
j_gene: TRBJ1-4
abundance: .
CDR3aa: CASSEGSGKGEKLFF
CDR3nt: TGTGCCAGCAGCGAAGGGTCAGGGAAGGGCGAAAAACTGTTTTTT

d_gene: TRBD1
v_gene: TRBV12-3/TRBV12-4
len: 13
j_gene: TRBJ2-5
abundance: few
CDR3aa: CASRGTGRETQYF
CDR3nt: TGTGCCAGCAGGGGGACAGGGCGGGAGACCCAGTACTTC

d_gene: .
v_gene: TRBV10-1
len: 14
j_gene: TRBJ2-7
abundance: .
CDR3aa: CASSEGPLLNEQYF
CDR3nt: TGCGCCAGCAGTGAGGGTCCACTTTTAAACGAGCAGTACTTC

d_gene: .
v_gene: TRBV6-1
len: 14
j_gene: TRBJ2-3
abundance: .
CDR3aa: CASSTGWGPDTQYF
CDR3nt: TGTGCCAGCAGTACAGGTTGGGGGCCAGATACGCAGTATTTT

d_gene: TRBD2
v_gene: TRBV18
len: 16
j_gene: TRBJ2-1
abundance: .
CDR3aa: CASSLGLAGGTDEQFF
CDR3nt: TGTGCCAGCTCATTGGGACTAGCGGGAGGTACCGATGAGCAGTTCTTC

d_gene: .
v_gene: TRBV5-1
len: 15
j_gene: TRBJ1-2
abundance: .
CDR3aa: CASADGPTANYGYTF
CDR3nt: TGCGCCAGCGCGGATGGGCCTACAGCTAACTATGGCTACACCTTC

d_gene: TRBD2
v_gene: TRBV2
len: 13
j_gene: TRBJ2-2
abundance: once
CDR3aa: CASGTSPAGELFF
CDR3nt: TGTGCCAGCGGGACTAGCCCGGCCGGGGAGCTGTTTTTT

d_gene: TRBD2
v_gene: TRBV5-1
len: 17
j_gene: TRBJ2-3
abundance: few
CDR3aa: CASSLAPAGVGTDTQYF
CDR3nt: TGCGCCAGCAGCTTGGCACCAGCGGGAGTCGGAACAGATACGCAGTATTTT

d_gene: TRBD1
v_gene: TRBV6-5
len: 14
j_gene: TRBJ1-2
abundance: few
CDR3aa: CASSYPGQFYGYTF
CDR3nt: TGTGCCAGCAGTTACCCGGGACAGTTCTATGGCTACACCTTC

d_gene: .
v_gene: TRBV14
len: 16
j_gene: TRBJ2-1
abundance: .
CDR3aa: CASSQVAGSSYNEQFF
CDR3nt: TGTGCCAGCAGCCAAGTTGCGGGAAGCTCCTACAATGAGCAGTTCTTC

d_gene: .
v_gene: TRBV9
len: 15
j_gene: TRBJ1-3
abundance: .
CDR3aa: CASSVEPVSGNTIYF
CDR3nt: TGTGCCAGCAGCGTAGAGCCGGTCTCTGGAAACACCATATATTTT

d_gene: .
v_gene: TRBV28
len: 14
j_gene: TRBJ1-1
abundance: many
CDR3aa: CASRSLQGNTEAFF
CDR3nt: TGTGCCAGCAGATCCTTACAGGGAAACACTGAAGCTTTCTTT

d_gene: .
v_gene: TRBV19
len: 12
j_gene: TRBJ2-7
abundance: .
CDR3aa: CASTGRGNEQYF
CDR3nt: TGTGCCAGTACTGGCAGGGGAAACGAGCAGTACTTC

d_gene: .
v_gene: TRBV29-1
len: 12
j_gene: TRBJ2-2
abundance: .
CDR3aa: CSVVGNTGELFF
CDR3nt: TGCAGCGTTGTCGGGAACACCGGGGAGCTGTTTTTT

d_gene: .
v_gene: TRBV5-1
len: 15
j_gene: TRBJ2-5
abundance: few
CDR3aa: CASSFGAGSEETQYF
CDR3nt: TGCGCCAGCAGCTTTGGGGCGGGAAGTGAAGAGACCCAGTACTTC

d_gene: .
v_gene: TRBV7-7
len: 13
j_gene: TRBJ2-1
abundance: .
CDR3aa: CASSLVEEGEQFF
CDR3nt: TGTGCTAGCAGCTTAGTGGAGGAGGGTGAGCAGTTCTTC

d_gene: TRBD2
v_gene: TRBV20-1
len: 13
j_gene: TRBJ2-1
abundance: .
CDR3aa: CSAASGMNNEQFF
CDR3nt: TGCAGTGCAGCGAGCGGGATGAACAATGAGCAGTTCTTC

d_gene: .
v_gene: TRBV5-5
len: 14
j_gene: TRBJ2-5
abundance: .
CDR3aa: CASSPGPGERTQYF
CDR3nt: TGTGCCAGCAGCCCCGGACCCGGGGAACGGACCCAGTACTTC

d_gene: .
v_gene: TRBV20-1
len: 15
j_gene: TRBJ2-7
abundance: .
CDR3aa: CSAREPGSADYEQYF
CDR3nt: TGCAGTGCTAGAGAGCCCGGGTCAGCGGACTACGAGCAGTACTTC

d_gene: .
v_gene: TRBV7-8
len: 13
j_gene: TRBJ1-1
abundance: .
CDR3aa: CASSVQSNTEAFF
CDR3nt: TGTGCCAGCAGCGTCCAGTCCAACACTGAAGCTTTCTTT

d_gene: .
v_gene: TRBV3-1
len: 16
j_gene: TRBJ2-3
abundance: few
CDR3aa: CASSQDLGISTDTQYF
CDR3nt: TGTGCCAGCAGCCAAGATCTCGGGATTAGCACAGATACGCAGTATTTT

d_gene: .
v_gene: TRBV18
len: 15
j_gene: TRBJ2-3
abundance: .
CDR3aa: CASSQTDQNTDTQYF
CDR3nt: TGTGCCAGCTCACAGACAGACCAAAACACAGATACGCAGTATTTT

d_gene: TRBD2
v_gene: TRBV7-8
len: 15
j_gene: TRBJ2-7
abundance: .
CDR3aa: CASSIRLAAHYEQYF
CDR3nt: TGTGCCAGCTCCATCAGACTAGCGGCACATTACGAGCAGTACTTC

d_gene: .
v_gene: TRBV21-1
len: 16
j_gene: TRBJ2-3
abundance: many
CDR3aa: CASSKVGLAGGDTQYF
CDR3nt: TGTGCCAGCAGCAAAGTGGGACTAGCGGGAGGAGATACGCAGTATTTT

d_gene: .
v_gene: TRBV18
len: 15
j_gene: TRBJ2-2
abundance: many
CDR3aa: CASSPRGANTGELFF
CDR3nt: TGTGCCAGCTCACCGAGGGGGGCGAACACCGGGGAGCTGTTTTTT

d_gene: .
v_gene: TRBV6-1
len: 15
j_gene: TRBJ1-2
abundance: few
CDR3aa: CASRGRADFNYGYTF
CDR3nt: TGTGCCAGCAGAGGGAGGGCAGATTTTAACTATGGCTACACCTTC

d_gene: .
v_gene: TRBV7-2
len: 15
j_gene: TRBJ2-5
abundance: few
CDR3aa: CASSALGYRQETQYF
CDR3nt: TGTGCCAGCAGTGCTCTGGGGTACCGCCAAGAGACCCAGTACTTC

d_gene: TRBD2
v_gene: TRBV20-1
len: 13
j_gene: TRBJ2-7
abundance: .
CDR3aa: CSAGLAASYEQYF
CDR3nt: TGCAGTGCTGGACTAGCGGCTTCCTACGAGCAGTACTTC

d_gene: TRBD1
v_gene: TRBV18
len: 16
j_gene: TRBJ1-5
abundance: few
CDR3aa: CASSPASGGHNQPQHF
CDR3nt: TGTGCCAGCTCACCAGCGTCAGGGGGGCACAATCAGCCCCAGCATTTT

d_gene: .
v_gene: TRBV20-1
len: 15
j_gene: TRBJ1-3
abundance: few
CDR3aa: CSANPLRASGNTIYF
CDR3nt: TGCAGTGCTAACCCCCTCAGGGCATCTGGAAACACCATATATTTT

d_gene: TRBD2
v_gene: TRBV7-3
len: 13
j_gene: TRBJ2-1
abundance: .
CDR3aa: CASSSGSGSGQFF
CDR3nt: TGTGCCAGCAGCTCCGGTAGCGGGAGTGGGCAGTTCTTC

d_gene: .
v_gene: TRBV11-1
len: 15
j_gene: TRBJ2-3
abundance: .
CDR3aa: CASSLARLFTDTQYF
CDR3nt: TGTGCCAGCAGCTTAGCGCGACTTTTCACAGATACGCAGTATTTT

d_gene: .
v_gene: TRBV10-3
len: 12
j_gene: TRBJ1-5
abundance: few
CDR3aa: CAISESDGPQHF
CDR3nt: TGTGCCATCAGTGAGTCCGACGGGCCCCAGCATTTT

d_gene: .
v_gene: TRBV21-1
len: 14
j_gene: TRBJ1-1
abundance: .
CDR3aa: CASSNWGHNTEAFF
CDR3nt: TGTGCCAGCAGCAACTGGGGACACAACACTGAAGCTTTCTTT

d_gene: .
v_gene: TRBV15
len: 12
j_gene: TRBJ1-1
abundance: .
CDR3aa: CATSRAVTEAFF
CDR3nt: TGTGCCACCAGCAGAGCCGTCACTGAAGCTTTCTTT

d_gene: .
v_gene: TRBV28
len: 16
j_gene: TRBJ2-3
abundance: .
CDR3aa: CASSPGGSGITDTQYF
CDR3nt: TGTGCCAGCAGTCCAGGGGGTAGCGGGATCACAGATACGCAGTATTTT

d_gene: TRBD2
v_gene: TRBV20-1
len: 13
j_gene: TRBJ2-2
abundance: .
CDR3aa: CSGLAGVGGELFF
CDR3nt: TGCAGTGGACTAGCGGGAGTAGGCGGGGAGCTGTTTTTT

d_gene: .
v_gene: TRBV12-3/TRBV12-4
len: 14
j_gene: TRBJ1-1
abundance: few
CDR3aa: CASSFPGMNTEAFF
CDR3nt: TGTGCCAGCAGCTTCCCAGGGATGAACACTGAAGCTTTCTTT

d_gene: TRBD2
v_gene: TRBV27
len: 18
j_gene: TRBJ2-7
abundance: .
CDR3aa: CASSFSGPGLARFHEQYF
CDR3nt: TGTGCCAGCAGTTTTTCGGGACCGGGACTAGCACGGTTCCACGAGCAGTACTTC

d_gene: .
v_gene: TRBV10-1
len: 13
j_gene: TRBJ2-2
abundance: .
CDR3aa: CASSEGSGGELFF
CDR3nt: TGCGCCAGCAGTGAGGGGTCCGGCGGGGAGCTGTTTTTT

d_gene: TRBD1
v_gene: TRBV29-1
len: 14
j_gene: TRBJ2-7
abundance: many
CDR3aa: CSISGTASSYEQYF
CDR3nt: TGCAGCATCTCCGGGACAGCGAGCTCCTACGAGCAGTACTTC

d_gene: .
v_gene: TRBV19
len: 16
j_gene: TRBJ1-2
abundance: .
CDR3aa: CASSIFVTDITYGYTF
CDR3nt: TGTGCCAGTAGTATCTTCGTCACAGACATTACTTATGGCTACACCTTC

d_gene: .
v_gene: TRBV7-2
len: 14
j_gene: TRBJ1-5
abundance: few
CDR3aa: CASISPGLNQPQHF
CDR3nt: TGTGCCAGCATCTCACCCGGCCTCAATCAGCCCCAGCATTTT

d_gene: .
v_gene: TRBV5-4
len: 16
j_gene: TRBJ2-7
abundance: few
CDR3aa: CASSEGGGTPNYEQYF
CDR3nt: TGTGCCAGCTCCGAAGGTGGTGGGACACCAAACTACGAGCAGTACTTC